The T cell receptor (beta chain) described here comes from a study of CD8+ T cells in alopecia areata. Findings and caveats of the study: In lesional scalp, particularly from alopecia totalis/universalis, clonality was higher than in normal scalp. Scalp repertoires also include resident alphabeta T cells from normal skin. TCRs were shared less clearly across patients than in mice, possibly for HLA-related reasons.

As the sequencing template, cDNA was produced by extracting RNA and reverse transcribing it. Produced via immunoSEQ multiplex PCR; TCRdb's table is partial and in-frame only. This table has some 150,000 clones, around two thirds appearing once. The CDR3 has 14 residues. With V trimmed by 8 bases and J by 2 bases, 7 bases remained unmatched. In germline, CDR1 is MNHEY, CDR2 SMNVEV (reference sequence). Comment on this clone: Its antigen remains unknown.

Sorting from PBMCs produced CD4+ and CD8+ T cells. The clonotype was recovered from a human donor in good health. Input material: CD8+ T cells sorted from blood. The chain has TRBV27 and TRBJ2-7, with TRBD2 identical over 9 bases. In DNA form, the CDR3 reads TGTGCCAGCGGTCTAGCGGGGCAAACCTACGAGCAGTACTTC. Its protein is CASGLAGQTYEQYF.